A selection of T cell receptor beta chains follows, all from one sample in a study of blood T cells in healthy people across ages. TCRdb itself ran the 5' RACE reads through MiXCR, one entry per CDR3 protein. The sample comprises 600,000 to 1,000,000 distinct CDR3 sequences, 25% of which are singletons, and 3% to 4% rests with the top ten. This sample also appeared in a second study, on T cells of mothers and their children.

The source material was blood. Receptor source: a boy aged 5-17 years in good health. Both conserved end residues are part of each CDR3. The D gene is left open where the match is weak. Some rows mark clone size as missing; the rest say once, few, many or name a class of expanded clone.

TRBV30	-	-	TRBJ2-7	TGTGCCTGGAGTGTATGGGGGAAAAACTACGAGCAGTACTTC	CAWSVWGKNYEQYF
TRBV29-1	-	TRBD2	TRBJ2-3	TGCAGCGTTGCGCTAGCGGGAGGAGATACGCAGTATTTT	CSVALAGGDTQYF
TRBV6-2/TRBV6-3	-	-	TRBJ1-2	TGTGCCAGCGGTGACCTCCTACAGGAGAACTATGGCTACACCTTC	CASGDLLQENYGYTF
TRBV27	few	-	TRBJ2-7	TGTGCCAGCAGTTTTCGGCACTCCTACGAGCAGTACTTC	CASSFRHSYEQYF
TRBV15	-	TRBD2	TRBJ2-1	TGTGCCACCAGCATCGGGGGCCGGGGGGGCAACGAGCAGTTCTTC	CATSIGGRGGNEQFF
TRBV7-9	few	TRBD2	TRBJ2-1	TGTGCCAGCAGCTTAAGGGGGATTAGGGGCGGGAGGGCCCATTTCTACAATGAGCAGTTCTTC	CASSLRGIRGGRAHFYNEQFF
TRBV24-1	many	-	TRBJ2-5	TGTGCCACCAGTGACCCCGTTAACGCGCAAGAGACCCAGTACTTC	CATSDPVNAQETQYF
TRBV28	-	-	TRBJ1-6	TGTCCCAGCAGTTCCACTAGTTCACCCCTCCACTTT	CPSSSTSSPLHF
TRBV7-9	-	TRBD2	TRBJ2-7	TGTGCCAGCGGGACTAGCGTCTCCTACGAGCAGTACTTC	CASGTSVSYEQYF
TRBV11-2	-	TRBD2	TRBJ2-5	TGTGCCAGCAGCTTCGGCGGGGTGGGCGGGAGATGGGAAGAGACCCAGTACTTC	CASSFGGVGGRWEETQYF
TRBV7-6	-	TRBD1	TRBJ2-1	TGTGCCAGCAGCATTCAACCCGCCGGGACAGGGTGGGATGAGCAGTTCTTC	CASSIQPAGTGWDEQFF
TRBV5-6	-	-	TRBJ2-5	TGTGCCAGCAGCCGGGTGTGGGGAGAGACCCAGTACTTC	CASSRVWGETQYF
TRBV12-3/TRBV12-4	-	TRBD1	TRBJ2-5	TGTGCCAGCAGTCTAGGGTGGACAGGCCATCAAGAGACCCAGTACTTC	CASSLGWTGHQETQYF
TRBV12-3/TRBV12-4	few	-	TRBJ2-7	TGTGCCAGCAGTTTTTTCTCCGCCTACGAGCAGTACTTC	CASSFFSAYEQYF
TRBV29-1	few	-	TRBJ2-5	TGCAGCGTTGGGGACGGATGGTACCAAGAGACCCAGTACTTC	CSVGDGWYQETQYF
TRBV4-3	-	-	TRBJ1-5	TGCGCCAGCAGCCAAGGGTGGGTAGGCAATCAGCCCCAGCATTTT	CASSQGWVGNQPQHF
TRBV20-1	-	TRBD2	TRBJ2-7	TGCAGTGCCGAAAGGTTAGCGGGTTTCTACGAGCAGTACTTC	CSAERLAGFYEQYF
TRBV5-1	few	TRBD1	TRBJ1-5	TGCGCCAGCAGCTTGAGGGACAGGGGGGTTAATCAGCCCCAGCATTTT	CASSLRDRGVNQPQHF
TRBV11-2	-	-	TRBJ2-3	TGTGCCAGCAGCTTAGTAGCGGCGCTAAGCACAGATACGCAGTATTTT	CASSLVAALSTDTQYF
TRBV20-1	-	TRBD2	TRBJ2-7	TGCAGTGCGCGACTAGCGGGAGGGAACCGGGAGCAGTACTTC	CSARLAGGNREQYF
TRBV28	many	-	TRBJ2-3	TGTGCCAGCAGTTTGGAGGACACAGATACGCAGTATTTT	CASSLEDTDTQYF
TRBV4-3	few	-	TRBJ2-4	TGCGCCAGCAGCCAAGATGAGAGGGAGGCCAAAAACATTCAGTACTTC	CASSQDEREAKNIQYF
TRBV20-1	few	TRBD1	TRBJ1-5	TGCAGTGCTAGAAACCGACAGGGTCCCCATCAGCCCCAGCATTTT	CSARNRQGPHQPQHF
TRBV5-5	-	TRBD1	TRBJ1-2	TGTGCCAGCAGCACCCGACAGGGAGGTTCGCAAGGCTACACCTTC	CASSTRQGGSQGYTF
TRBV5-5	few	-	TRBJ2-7	TGTGCCAGCAGCTTGTTAGCGGACATCTACGAGCAGTACTTC	CASSLLADIYEQYF
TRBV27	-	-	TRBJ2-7	TGTGCCAGCAGTTCACATGGGGACGGGCAGTACTTC	CASSSHGDGQYF
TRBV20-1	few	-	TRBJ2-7	TGCAGTGCAAGGGACGTATTCAGCTCCTACGAGCAGTACTTC	CSARDVFSSYEQYF
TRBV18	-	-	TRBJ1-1	TGTGCCAGCTCACCGACAAGGGAAACTGAAGCTTTCTTT	CASSPTRETEAFF
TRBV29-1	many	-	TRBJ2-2	TGCAGCGCTGGGGGGCTGGACACCGGGGAGCTGTTTTTT	CSAGGLDTGELFF
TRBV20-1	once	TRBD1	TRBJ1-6	TGCAGTGCTAGAGATCTCCACGGGACAGGGATTAATTCACCCCTCCACTTT	CSARDLHGTGINSPLHF
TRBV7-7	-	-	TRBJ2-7	TGTGCTAACAAGGGACGAGCCTACGAGCAGTACTTC	CANKGRAYEQYF
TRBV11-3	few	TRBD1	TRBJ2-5	TGTGCCAGCAGCTTAGTTGGGACAGGGGGAAGAGAGACCCAGTACTTC	CASSLVGTGGRETQYF
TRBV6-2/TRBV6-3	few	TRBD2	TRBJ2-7	TGTGCCAGCAAGTCAAGCGGGAGCTACGAGCAGTACTTC	CASKSSGSYEQYF
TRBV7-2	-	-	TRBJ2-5	TGTGCCAGCAGCTTAGTGCCGGGGGGCCACACCCAGTACTTC	CASSLVPGGHTQYF
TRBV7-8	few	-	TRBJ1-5	TGTGCCAGCAGCTTAGAGACAGAGAACAATCAGCCCCAGCATTTT	CASSLETENNQPQHF
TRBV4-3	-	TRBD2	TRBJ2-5	TGCGCCAGCAGCCAAGATATGTCTAGCGGGGAAGAGACCCAGTACTTC	CASSQDMSSGEETQYF
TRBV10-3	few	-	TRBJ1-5	TGTGCCATCAGTGACGCGGGGTTGAGTAGCAATCAGCCCCAGCATTTT	CAISDAGLSSNQPQHF
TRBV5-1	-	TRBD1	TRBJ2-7	TGCGCCAGCAGCCAACCCCCGGGACAGGGACGCGGCGGGGGCTACGAGCAGTACTTC	CASSQPPGQGRGGGYEQYF
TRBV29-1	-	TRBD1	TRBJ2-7	TGCAGCGGGATGGACAGGGCGGACGAGCAGTACTTC	CSGMDRADEQYF
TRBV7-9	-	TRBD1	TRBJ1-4	TGTGCCAGCAGCCCAACAGGGGGCCCGGATGAAAAACTGTTTTTT	CASSPTGGPDEKLFF
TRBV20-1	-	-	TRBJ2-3	TGCAGTGCTAGAGGCCCCTCCGGGAGCACAGATACGCAGTATTTT	CSARGPSGSTDTQYF
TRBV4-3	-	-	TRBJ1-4	TGCGCCAGCAGCCAAGAAGGGGGGCCGGGTGAAAAACTGTTTTTT	CASSQEGGPGEKLFF
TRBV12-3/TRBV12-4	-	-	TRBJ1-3	TGTGCCAGCAGTTCCCCCAGACGGCTCTCTGGAAACACCATATATTTT	CASSSPRRLSGNTIYF
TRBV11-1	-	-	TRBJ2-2	TGTGCCAGCAGCTTTTTAGGAGGGCCGAACACCGGGGAGCTGTTTTTT	CASSFLGGPNTGELFF
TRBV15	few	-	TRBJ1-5	TGTGCCACCAGCAGAGATCCCAGCATGGGCAATCAGCCCCAGCATTTT	CATSRDPSMGNQPQHF
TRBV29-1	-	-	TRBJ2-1	TGCAGCGTTGAAGGGGGTGGTGAGCAGTTCTTC	CSVEGGGEQFF
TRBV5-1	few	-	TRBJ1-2	TGCGCCAGCAGCGTTGACTACTATGGCTACACCTTC	CASSVDYYGYTF
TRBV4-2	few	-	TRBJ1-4	TGTGCCAGCAGCCAGGAACCCGGGACGGCTAATGAAAAACTGTTTTTT	CASSQEPGTANEKLFF